A selection of T cell receptor beta chains follows, all from one sample in a study of cytomegalovirus exposure and HLA in healthy donors. TCRdb's copy holds only in-frame clones and misses some; the assay was immunoSEQ multiplex PCR. The sample has about 130,000 clones, roughly four fifths seen once. The sequencing sample was made of PBMCs. These TCRs come from a woman between 40 and 55 years old in good health and CMV-seropositive. Each CDR3 is given with its conserved first and last residue. D genes are given only for firm matches. A row's size may be missing; if present it is once, few, many or a size class.

length: 15; J: TRBJ2-7; size: -; D: -; V: TRBV4-1; DNA: TGCGCCAGCAGCCCAACCGGGACAAGAAGTTACGAGCAGTACTTC; CDR3: CASSPTGTRSYEQYF
length: 16; J: TRBJ2-2; size: -; D: TRBD1; V: TRBV4-1; DNA: TGCGCCAGCAGCCCCCGACAGGGTTCAAACACCGGGGAGCTGTTTTTT; CDR3: CASSPRQGSNTGELFF
length: 18; J: TRBJ1-5; size: -; D: -; V: TRBV5-6; DNA: TGTGCCAGCAGCTTGGCCGGGGGGGGAACGGATAGCAATCAGCCCCAGCATTTT; CDR3: CASSLAGGGTDSNQPQHF
length: 15; J: TRBJ2-7; size: -; D: TRBD1; V: TRBV5-1; DNA: TGCGCCAGCAGCTTGGGACAGGGGGATGCCTACGAGCAGTACTTC; CDR3: CASSLGQGDAYEQYF
length: 15; J: TRBJ2-1; size: -; D: TRBD2; V: TRBV15; DNA: TGTGCCACCAGCAGGAGACTAGCGGGAGAGGGGGAGCAGTTCTTC; CDR3: CATSRRLAGEGEQFF
length: 11; J: TRBJ2-3; size: -; D: -; V: TRBV20-1; DNA: TGCAGTGGCTACTGGACAGATACGCAGTATTTT; CDR3: CSGYWTDTQYF
length: 14; J: TRBJ1-1; size: -; D: -; V: TRBV2; DNA: TGTGCCAGCAATTTAAGACAGGTGAACACTGAAGCTTTCTTT; CDR3: CASNLRQVNTEAFF
length: 15; J: TRBJ1-1; size: -; D: TRBD1; V: TRBV9; DNA: TGTGCCAGCAGCGTGGCTGCAGGGGGACTCGGTGAAGCTTTCTTT; CDR3: CASSVAAGGLGEAFF
length: 15; J: TRBJ1-1; size: -; D: TRBD1; V: TRBV5-1; DNA: TGCGCCAGCAGCCCAGAAAGACAGGGGAGAACTCGGGCTTTCTTT; CDR3: CASSPERQGRTRAFF
length: 14; J: TRBJ1-1; size: -; D: -; V: TRBV29-1; DNA: TGCAGCGTTGTTCAGAGGCGGTCGAACACTGAAGCTTTCTTT; CDR3: CSVVQRRSNTEAFF
length: 15; J: TRBJ1-6; size: few; D: TRBD1; V: TRBV5-4; DNA: TGTGCCAGCAGCTTTCCCACAGGGGATAATTCACCCCTCCACTTT; CDR3: CASSFPTGDNSPLHF